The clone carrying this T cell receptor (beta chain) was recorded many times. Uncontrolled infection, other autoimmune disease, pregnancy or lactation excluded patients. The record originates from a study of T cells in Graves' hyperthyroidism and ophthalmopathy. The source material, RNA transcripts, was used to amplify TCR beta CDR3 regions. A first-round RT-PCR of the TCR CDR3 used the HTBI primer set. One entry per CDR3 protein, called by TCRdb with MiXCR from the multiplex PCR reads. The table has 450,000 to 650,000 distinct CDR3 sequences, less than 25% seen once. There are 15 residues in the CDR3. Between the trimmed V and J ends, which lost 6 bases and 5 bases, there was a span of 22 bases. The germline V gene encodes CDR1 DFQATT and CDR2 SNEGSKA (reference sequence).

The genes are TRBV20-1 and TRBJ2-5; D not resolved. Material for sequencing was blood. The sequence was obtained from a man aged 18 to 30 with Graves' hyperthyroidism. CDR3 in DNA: TGCAGTGCGAACCCACGGGTTACTATTCGTGAGACCCAGTACTTC. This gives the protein CSANPRVTIRETQYF.